The 13 T cell receptor beta chains given below trace back to one sample, sequenced in a study of early T cells in non-severe SARS-CoV-2 infection (dated by TCRdb to the early 2020s). The method behind the library was 5' RACE. Sequencing took place on a NextSeq 500. TCRdb ran its own pipeline on the public reads, namely fastp trimming at Q25 and MiXCR clone calling, and kept in-frame beta chains. Entries are consolidated by CDR3 protein sequence, retaining the most common genes and DNA. This sample has approximately 64,000 distinct CDR3 sequences in its table, and 4% to 5.5% of those were observed once. The top ten hold 4.9% of the sample. The sample was whole blood. These TCRs come from an adult who was a healthcare worker with PCR-confirmed SARS-CoV-2 infection or an uninfected control (not recorded which).

This clonotype was seen ten or more times. The chain carries TRBV7-2 and TRBJ1-1; tentative D call: TRBD1 (5 bases). From germline, CDR1 is SGHTA and CDR2 FQGNSA. This CDR3 is built from 14 residues. Trimming shortened V by 4 bases and J by 5 bases, and 14 bases separated the two germline ends. CDR3 DNA: TGTGCCAGCAGCTCCCCGGGACTCCAAACTGAAGCTTTCTTT. This codes for CASSSPGLQTEAFF.

This clonotype was counted a few times. This rearrangement joins TRBV12-3 or TRBV12-4 to TRBJ2-5, with D maybe TRBD2 (5 bases). The CDR3 is made up of 13 amino acids. Trimming cost V 6 bases and J 5 bases, with 13 bases left between them. This chain's CDR3 is CASRATAGETQYF. In DNA, the CDR3 is TGTGCCAGCAGGGCGACTGCGGGCGAGACCCAGTACTTC.

The sample holds many counts of this clonotype. The V gene is TRBV28, the J gene TRBJ2-3, with 8 bases aligning to TRBD1. The germline gives CDR1 MDHEN, CDR2 SYDVKM. Trimming took 5 bases from V and 10 from J; bases not matched to a gene: 8. The CDR3 contains 13 residues. The CDR3 reads CASSPTRTGPQYF. CDR3 sequence (DNA): TGTGCCAGCAGTCCAACCCGGACAGGGCCGCAGTATTTT. Together with reference TRBV28 and TRBJ2-3, the CDR3 gives the full variable domain: DVKVTQSSRYLVKRTGEKVFLECVQDMDHENMFWYRQDPGLGLRLIYFSYDVKMKEKGDIPEGYSVSREKKERFSLILESASTNQTSMYLCASSPTRTGPQYFGPGTRLTVL.

The CDR3 sequence: CASSYTGTAYEQYF. CDR3 nucleotide sequence: TGTGCCAGCAGTTATACCGGGACAGCCTACGAGCAGTACTTC. This sequence joins TRBV27 and TRBJ2-7, with 7 bases that match TRBD1. Germline lookup yields CDR1 MNHEY and CDR2 SMNVEV (reference sequence). The length of the CDR3 is 14 residues. J lost 2 bases, V lost 4 bases, and 5 bases had no gene match.

There are a few counts of this clonotype. The chain carries TRBV5-1 and TRBJ2-3; D call uncertain. Trimming removed 5 bases from V and 0 bases from J, with 10 bases in between. From germline, CDR1 is SGHRS and CDR2 YFSETQ. The CDR3 runs 14 residues. The CDR3 is CASRFGPSTDTQYF. CDR3 in DNA: TGCGCCAGCAGGTTTGGTCCTAGCACAGATACGCAGTATTTT. Looking up the rest from reference TRBV5-1 and TRBJ2-3 gives the full variable domain: KAGVTQTPRYLIKTRGQQVTLSCSPISGHRSVSWYQQTPGQGLQFLFEYFSETQRNKGNFPGRFSGRQFSNSRSEMNVSTLELGDSALYLCASRFGPSTDTQYFGPGTRLTVL.

This clonotype occurred many times. V is TRBV12-3 or TRBV12-4 and J is TRBJ2-1; 10 nucleotides match TRBD2. This CDR3 has 14 residues. With V trimmed by 6 bases and J by 10 bases, 9 bases remained unmatched. CDR3 coding DNA: TGTGCCAGCAGCCTTGCGCCTAGCGGGAGAGAGCAGTTCTTC. It is translated as CASSLAPSGREQFF.

DNA for the CDR3: TGTGTCAGTAAGGACATTCGCTACACCTTC. Protein product: CVSKDIRYTF. The chain joins TRBV28 to TRBJ1-2, with D tentatively TRBD1 (5 bases). Per the germline V gene, CDR1 is MDHEN and CDR2 is SYDVKM. The CDR3 length is 10 residues.

This clonotype was seen ten or more times. The V gene is TRBV10-3, the J gene TRBJ1-1; the D is unclear. The CDR3 totals 11 residues. V was trimmed by 0 bases and J by 10 bases, leaving 6 bases between them. Germline V gene lookup returns CDR1 ENHRY and CDR2 SYGVKD. In DNA form, the CDR3 reads TGTGCCATCAGTGAGTCCTGGGGAGCTTTCTTT. Translation: CAISESWGAFF.

This clonotype was seen many times. The DNA of the CDR3 is TGTGCCAGCAGCCTAATTTGGTCAGGGACGAACACCGGGGAGCTGTTTTTT. Translating gives CASSLIWSGTNTGELFF. This chain uses TRBV5-8 with TRBJ2-2; D is possibly TRBD1 (5 bases). The CDR3 has 17 residues. Looked up from germline, CDR1 is SGHTS and CDR2 is YDEGEE. The ends were cut back, 4 bases at V and 0 bases at J, with 16 bases in the middle.

Ten or more counts support this clonotype. The chain has TRBV19 and TRBJ2-7, with D perhaps TRBD1 or TRBD2 (7 bases each). V was shortened by 7 bases and J by 6 bases, with 19 bases between the two germline ends. This CDR3 has 14 residues. CDR1 and CDR2 from the germline V gene are LNHDA and SQIVND (reference sequence). CDR3 region: CASTPWEGAGEQYF. The CDR3, as DNA: TGTGCCAGTACACCCTGGGAGGGGGCTGGCGAGCAGTACTTC.

This clonotype was recorded many times. The chain uses TRBV12-3 or TRBV12-4 and TRBJ1-1, with D possibly TRBD1 on 5 matching bases. This CDR3 contains 14 residues. The V end was cut by 3 bases, the J end by 1 base, with 9 bases between. The CDR3 DNA reads as TGTGCCAGCAGTTTGAAGGGGAGGAACACTGAAGCTTTCTTT. Amino acid sequence: CASSLKGRNTEAFF.

This clonotype appeared many times. The rearrangement uses TRBV5-5 and TRBJ2-7; 8 nucleotides match TRBD2. V gave up 0 bases and J gave up 6 bases; unmatched junction bases: 5. The length of the CDR3 is 14 residues. Germline CDR1 and CDR2: SGHKS and YYEKEE (reference sequence). The CDR3 nucleotides read TGTGCCAGCAGCTTGGGCAACCGGGGGGGCGAGCAGTACTTC. Protein product: CASSLGNRGGEQYF.

For this clonotype: Possible read error: a much larger clone is one base away. V usage is TRBV7-2 and J usage is TRBJ2-7; the D is unclear. Germline CDR1 and CDR2: SGHTA and FQGNSA. The CDR3 has 14 residues. V lost 2 bases, J lost 4 bases, and 12 bases lay in between. The chain's CDR3 is CASSLTRNGYEQYF. CDR3 nucleotides: TGTGCCAGCAGCTTAACCCGCAATGGATACGAGCAGTACTTC.